This is a list of T cell receptor beta chains from one sample in a study of Ad26.COV2.S vaccination and SARS-CoV-2 variants. Profiling relied on immunoSEQ multiplex PCR, and the TCRdb table lists in-frame clones only, not all of them. This repertoire shows about 350,000 clones, 92% found once; its top ten account for 3.9%. The sample was peripheral blood, taken after recovery from COVID-19. The receptors stem from a human donor who had recovered from COVID-19. Each CDR3 is given with its conserved first and last residue. D genes are given only for firm matches.

TRBV25-1	.	TRBJ2-1	TGTGCCAGCAGTGATTCCCGGGCCAGGAGCTCCTACAATGAGCAGTTCTTC	CASSDSRARSSYNEQFF
TRBV18	.	TRBJ1-2	TGTGCCAGCTCACCATTAGGGAACTATGGCTACACCTTC	CASSPLGNYGYTF
TRBV7-9	.	TRBJ2-1	TGTGCCAGCAGCCCCCGACTTAACAATGAGCAGTTCTTC	CASSPRLNNEQFF
TRBV4-1	.	TRBJ2-7	TGCGCCAGCAGCCGCGCCTGGGGTATGCCCTACGAGCAGTACTTC	CASSRAWGMPYEQYF
TRBV14	TRBD1	TRBJ1-2	TGTGCCAGCAGCCGACAGGGAGGCTACACCTTC	CASSRQGGYTF
TRBV3-1/TRBV3-2	.	TRBJ1-1	TGTGCCAGCAGTTTACAGGTTACGAACACTGAAGCTTTCTTT	CASSLQVTNTEAFF
TRBV15	.	TRBJ2-1	TGTGCCACCAGCAGAGATCGGGGACCCTACAATGAGCAGTTCTTC	CATSRDRGPYNEQFF
TRBV18	.	TRBJ1-2	TGTGCCAGCTCACCACAGGGTCCTTCCTATGGCTACACCTTC	CASSPQGPSYGYTF
TRBV19	.	TRBJ1-2	TGTGCCAGTAGCCTGGGGGCCTCAGGCTACACCTTC	CASSLGASGYTF
TRBV29-1	.	TRBJ2-3	TGCAGCGCCGGGGAGGGGGGAGCCACAGATACGCAGTATTTT	CSAGEGGATDTQYF
TRBV29-1	.	TRBJ1-1	TGCAGCGTTGAAGCGCAGGGGATGAACACTGAAGCTTTCTTT	CSVEAQGMNTEAFF
TRBV20-1	.	TRBJ2-7	TGCAGTGCTAGTCCCCAACGAGAGCAGTACTTC	CSASPQREQYF
TRBV12-3/TRBV12-4	.	TRBJ2-7	TGTGCCAGCAGTTTAAAAGTCTACGAGCAGTACTTC	CASSLKVYEQYF
TRBV9	.	TRBJ1-3	TGTGCCAGCAGCCCCACCGGACGGACACTGGGAAACACCATATATTTT	CASSPTGRTLGNTIYF